The entry below gives a single T cell receptor beta chain sequence along with its context. Between the trimmed V and J ends, which lost 0 bases and 0 bases, there was a span of 9 bases. This CDR3 has 15 amino acids. CDR1 is MNHEY and CDR2 is SVGAGI in the germline V gene. The sample comes from a study of T cell changes during pregnancy in multiple sclerosis. TCRdb keeps only in-frame clones here, not all; method: immunoSEQ multiplex PCR. The sample contains about 61,000 clones, about 92% of which appear only once. The sample here was peripheral blood, taken in the first trimester of pregnancy. This sequence joins TRBV6-5 and TRBJ2-7; D is perhaps TRBD1 (6 bases). This TCR was recovered from a female donor in good health, enrolled as a control in a pregnancy study. CDR3 DNA sequence: TGTGCCAGCAGTTACTCGATGGACAGCTCCTACGAGCAGTACTTC. The encoded protein is CASSYSMDSSYEQYF.